One and the same sample provided the 21 T cell receptor beta chains below, sequenced in a study of tumor-infiltrating lymphocytes in primary liver carcinoma (dated by TCRdb to between 2016 and 2019). The sample was run on an Illumina HiSeq 2500. A constant-region primer and ProtoScript II reverse transcriptase were used to reverse-transcribe TCRbeta-specific cDNA from around 540 ng total RNA. Construction of the TCRbeta libraries relied on three nested rounds of multiplex PCR, following a slightly modified ARM-PCR procedure. Each of the first two PCR rounds ran for approximately 10 cycles using multiplex TRBV1-TRBV30 forward primers together with a Cbeta reverse primer. TCRdb redid the processing of the public reads, applying fastp at Q25 and MiXCR, and retained in-frame beta chains. Each CDR3 protein appears once, grouped with its most common genes and DNA. This sample has approximately 110,000 distinct CDR3 sequences in its table, and approximately 64% of those were observed once. The ten largest make up about 8% of the sample.

Without any cell sorting, total RNA and DNA were co-extracted from approximately 22-30 mg of bulk tissue using the AllPrep DNA/RNA mini kit. The sample was liver tumor tissue from sampling region 3. The cell subset or site label, as the study defines it: tumor region T3, left-lateral pole. The receptors were sampled from a woman aged 55-70 years with primary liver carcinoma and hepatitis B virus infection.

The V call is TRBV12-3 or TRBV12-4, the J call TRBJ2-3; no definite D call. The CDR3 runs to 15 residues. Trimming removed 7 bases at V and 6 bases at J, with 20 bases between. The CDR3 bases are TGTGCCAGCATTCGCCGAACTGGGGATGGGGATACGCAGTATTTT. Translating gives CASIRRTGDGDTQYF.

The chain combines TRBV11-2 with TRBJ2-3; the D gene is possibly TRBD2 (5 bases). CDR1 and CDR2 from the germline V gene are SGHAT and FQNNGV. Trimming shortened V by 9 bases and J by 11 bases, and 18 bases separated the two germline ends. This CDR3 is 12 amino acids long. CDR3 bases: TGTGCCAGGAGCCCCCTCGAGGGTATGCAGTATTTT. Residues: CARSPLEGMQYF.

This clonotype was counted many times. The chain couples TRBV5-1 to TRBJ2-7; maybe TRBD2 (6 bases). Trimming took off 6 bases at V and 6 bases at J, with 16 bases between the two ends. The CDR3 is 13 residues long. Germline-derived CDR1 and CDR2 are SGHRS and YFSETQ. The chain's CDR3 is CASKGGGESEQYF. DNA of the CDR3: TGCGCCAGCAAGGGAGGAGGGGAGAGCGAGCAGTACTTC.

This chain links TRBV11-2 with TRBJ2-1; TRBD2 matches 7 bases. Trimming at V came to 1 base and at J to 9 bases, leaving 6 bases not matched to a gene. CDR1 is SGHAT and CDR2 is FQNNGV in the germline V gene. The CDR3 has 14 amino acids. Written as DNA, the CDR3 is TGTGCCAGCAGCTTAGTGGGAGGGCCGTTTGAGCAGTTCTTC. Protein product: CASSLVGGPFEQFF.

A remark on this clonotype: The CDR3 end shows no conserved phenylalanine or tryptophan, and so a read error is likely. This chain uses TRBV29-1 with TRBJ2-7; the D call may be TRBD1 or TRBD2 (5 bases each). Looked up from germline, CDR1 is SQVTM and CDR2 is ANQGSEA. The CDR3 covers 13 residues. Trimming stripped 1 base from V and 2 bases from J, with 9 bases between. CDR3 amino acids: CSVEVRGPYEQYL. The CDR3 region has the DNA TGCAGCGTTGAAGTCCGGGGCCCCTACGAGCAGTACTTA.

In this sample, this clonotype turned up many times. The J gene is TRBJ1-4, the V gene TRBV6-1, with a tentative D call TRBD1 (5 bases). Trimming cost V 2 bases and J 6 bases, with 7 bases left between them. Germline V gene lookup returns CDR1 MNHNS and CDR2 SASEGT. The length of the CDR3 is 13 residues. CDR3 coding DNA: TGTGCCAGCAGTGAATTCAGGGATGAAAAACTGTTTTTT. It is translated as CASSEFRDEKLFF.

Remarks on this clonotype: The germline gene is not matched at one end of the junction; a read error may be the cause. The V call is TRBV10-1, the J call TRBJ2-2, with a weak D call TRBD2 (5 bases). Germline V CDR1 and CDR2: WNHNN, SYGVQD (reference sequence). This CDR3 contains 16 residues. This CDR3 reads CASREFGPGNTGELFF. The CDR3 coding sequence is TGCGCCAGCAGGGAGTTCGGCCCCGGGAACACCGGTGAGCTGTTTTTT.

J is TRBJ1-1 and V is TRBV18, with D hard to call. The ends were cut back, 3 bases at V and 7 bases at J, with 9 bases in the middle. CDR1 is KGHSH and CDR2 is LQKENI in the germline V gene. The CDR3 loop spans 12 amino acids. The CDR3 DNA reads as TGTGCCAGCTCACCCGCGTGTTTTGAAGCTTTCTTT. Residues: CASSPACFEAFF. The whole variable domain, remainder taken from reference TRBV18 and TRBJ1-1, is NAGVMQNPRHLVRRRGQEARLRCSPMKGHSHVYWYRQLPEEGLKFMVYLQKENIIDESGMPKERFSAEFPKEGPSILRIQQVVRGDSAAYFCASSPACFEAFFGQGTRLTVV.

The rearrangement joins TRBV7-9 to TRBJ1-3, with D unclear. Germline CDR1 reads SEHNR; CDR2 reads FQNEAQ (reference sequence). The CDR3 has 15 residues. Trimming stripped 5 bases from V and 0 bases from J, with 11 bases between. CDR3 sequence reads: CASSQDVSSGNTIYF. The CDR3 DNA is TGTGCCAGCAGCCAAGACGTTAGCTCTGGAAACACCATATATTTT.

This clonotype was counted only a few times. Just one base apart from a much larger clone, this may be a read error. The rearrangement links TRBV6-5 to TRBJ2-2, with TRBD2 matching over 7 bases. CDR3 length: 16 residues. Germline V gene lookup returns CDR1 MNHEY and CDR2 SVGAGI. V was clipped by 6 bases and J by 7 bases; unmatched bases: 14. This CDR3 is CASRRLVGGPHGELFF. The CDR3 DNA sequence: TGTGCCAGCAGAAGACTAGTGGGAGGGCCCCACGGGGAGCTGTTTTTT.

This clonotype was seen many times. This chain joins TRBV12-3 or TRBV12-4 and TRBJ2-1; D is unresolved. This CDR3 has 11 amino acids. V was trimmed by 6 bases and J by 8 bases, leaving 8 bases between them. The CDR3 loop reads CASRTGYEQFF. The CDR3 nucleotides are TGTGCCAGCAGAACCGGGTATGAGCAGTTCTTC.

This sequence joins TRBV6-2 or TRBV6-3 and TRBJ2-1; 8 bases align to TRBD2. The germline CDR1 and CDR2 sequences are MNHEY and SVGEGT. The CDR3 length is 16 residues. The junction had 10 bases not matched to a gene; V was cut back by 7 bases and J by 2 bases. The CDR3 spells CASNTSTSGAYNEQFF. The CDR3 DNA reads TGTGCCAGCAATACTTCTACTAGCGGAGCCTACAATGAGCAGTTCTTC.

J is TRBJ2-7 and V is TRBV20-1, with 9 bases aligning to TRBD1. Germline assignment: CDR1 DFQATT and CDR2 SNEGSKA (reference sequence). The CDR3 spans 17 residues. V trimming: 0 bases; J trimming: 0 bases; junction bases outside the gene matches: 9. CDR3 bases: TGCAGTGCTAGAGACCGGGACAGGGTGTGGAACTCCTACGAGCAGTACTTC. Amino acids: CSARDRDRVWNSYEQYF.

To note about this clonotype: Germline and junction disagree at one end, which may indicate a read error. J is TRBJ2-1 and V is TRBV28; TRBD2 agrees at 11 bases. Germline CDR1 reads MDHEN; CDR2 reads SYDVKM. The CDR3 contains 16 residues. The CDR3 protein is CPSRIAGGRSYNEQFF. DNA of the CDR3: TGTCCCAGCAGAATAGCGGGAGGGCGGTCCTACAATGAGCAGTTCTTC.

This chain connects TRBV29-1 to TRBJ1-1, with no clear D. Germline assignment: CDR1 SQVTM and CDR2 ANQGSEA. The CDR3 runs 13 residues. Trimming pared 6 bases from V and 11 bases from J, leaving 22 bases between. In DNA, the CDR3 is TGCAGCGTCTCAGGAGTAATGAACAGTGAGGCTTTCTTT. Amino acid sequence: CSVSGVMNSEAFF.

A note on this clonotype: Given a much more abundant clone one base away, this may be a read error. The V and J genes are TRBV30 and TRBJ2-3; 13 positions agree with TRBD2. The CDR3 covers 17 residues. V was clipped by 2 bases and J by 3 bases; unmatched bases: 8. Germline loops: CDR1 GTSNPN, CDR2 SVGIG (reference sequence). In DNA form, the CDR3 reads TGTGCCTGGAGTTCCCCGGGACTAGCGGGACGGACAGATACGCAGTATTTT. Translation: CAWSSPGLAGRTDTQYF.

This clonotype was seen a single time. This rearrangement joins TRBV6-1 to TRBJ2-7; 10 positions agree with TRBD2. The CDR3 runs 13 residues. Germline V lookup: CDR1 MNHNS, CDR2 SASEGT. V gave up 9 bases and J gave up 10 bases; unmatched junction bases: 12. As DNA, the CDR3 is TGTGCCAGTACAGTAGCGGGGGGCCGCCTACAGTACTTC. This gives the protein CASTVAGGRLQYF.

This clonotype has at least ten counts. A much larger clone sits a single nucleotide away, making a read error possible. This chain uses TRBV29-1 with TRBJ1-3; a weak D match, TRBD1 (5 bases). Germline V gene lookup returns CDR1 SQVTM and CDR2 ANQGSEA. The CDR3 totals 13 residues. The CDR3 spells CSVDVGGGSTIYF. The CDR3 coding sequence is TGCAGCGTTGATGTCGGGGGTGGAAGCACCATATATTTT.

The chain couples TRBV6-2 or TRBV6-3 to TRBJ2-3; D not certain. V lost 2 bases to trimming and J lost 8 bases, with 11 bases between them. The CDR3 is 13 residues long. In germline, CDR1 is MNHEY, CDR2 SVGEGT. The DNA of the CDR3 is TGTGCCAGCAGTTACACTGATGTGGTTACGCAGTATTTT. As protein: CASSYTDVVTQYF.

Comments on this clonotype: This likely comes from a read error, as the CDR3 has no conserved phenylalanine or tryptophan at its end. The rearrangement links TRBV25-1 to TRBJ1-1, with D unclear. The V and J ends lost 0 bases and 7 bases respectively, with 6 bases between them. CDR1 MGHDK and CDR2 SYGVNS come from the germline V gene. The CDR3 loop spans 12 amino acids. The CDR3 DNA reads as TGTGCCAGCAGTGAATATGGAGTTGAAGCTTTCTAT. As protein: CASSEYGVEAFY.

This chain links TRBV30 with TRBJ1-5; D unresolved. CDR1 is GTSNPN, CDR2 SVGIG, per germline (reference sequence). The CDR3 covers 17 residues. The V and J ends lost 0 bases and 4 bases respectively, with 19 bases between them. This CDR3 is CAWSVQSNLVRNQPQHF. In nucleotides, the CDR3 is TGTGCCTGGAGTGTACAAAGCAATCTCGTCCGAAATCAGCCCCAGCATTTT.